Listed below are T cell receptor beta chains from one sample, sequenced in a study of cytomegalovirus exposure and HLA in healthy donors. Using immunoSEQ multiplex PCR, the repertoire was profiled, and TCRdb retains in-frame clones only, with some absent. The table records fewer than 250,000 clones, about 77% of them present only once. The sequenced material came from PBMCs. The receptors were sampled from a man aged 25 to 40 in good health and CMV-seropositive. CDR3s include the opening cysteine and the closing phenylalanine or tryptophan. D genes are given only for firm matches. Rows may omit the clone size; those that give it use once, few, many or a size class.

TRBV6-5	NA	TRBJ2-1	TRBD2	CASREYGLARNEQFF	TGTGCCAGCAGAGAATATGGACTAGCTAGGAATGAGCAGTTCTTC
TRBV7-9	NA	TRBJ2-1	TRBD2	CASSLGLGLAGNEQFF	TGTGCCAGCAGCTTAGGACTGGGACTAGCGGGTAATGAGCAGTTCTTC
TRBV5-6	NA	TRBJ1-2	TRBD1	CASSLGQSLYYGYTF	TGTGCCAGCAGCCTGGGACAGTCCCTCTACTATGGCTACACCTTC
TRBV5-1	NA	TRBJ2-1	NA	CASSGPGDFLSLSSYNEQFF	TGCGCCAGCAGCGGGCCTGGGGACTTTCTTTCCCTTAGCTCCTACAATGAGCAGTTCTTC
TRBV2	NA	TRBJ2-1	NA	CASRGGVGNNEQFF	TGTGCCAGCCGAGGGGGGGTCGGCAACAATGAGCAGTTCTTC
TRBV12-5	NA	TRBJ1-3	NA	CASGRLSGNTIYF	TGTGCTAGTGGGCGGTTGTCTGGAAACACCATATATTTT
TRBV7-2	few	TRBJ1-2	TRBD1	CASSLLTQGNYGYTF	TGTGCCAGCAGCCTACTGACACAGGGGAACTATGGCTACACCTTC
TRBV7-3	NA	TRBJ2-5	NA	CASSFRGLGETQYF	TGTGCCAGCAGCTTCAGGGGCTTGGGAGAGACCCAGTACTTC
TRBV4-1	NA	TRBJ2-7	NA	CASTPAGGTREQYF	TGCGCCAGCACTCCGGCAGGGGGGACCCGGGAGCAGTACTTC
TRBV28	NA	TRBJ2-5	TRBD1	CASSFGQGRQETQYF	TGTGCCAGCAGTTTTGGACAGGGTAGGCAAGAGACCCAGTACTTC
TRBV13	NA	TRBJ2-7	TRBD1	CASTAPGQGSHEQYF	TGTGCCAGCACCGCCCCGGGACAGGGCAGCCACGAGCAGTACTTC
TRBV4-2	NA	TRBJ2-2	NA	CASSLQDPRNPGELFF	TGTGCCAGCAGCCTCCAAGACCCCAGGAACCCCGGGGAGCTGTTTTTT
TRBV9	NA	TRBJ1-1	NA	CASSPARGAGTEAFF	TGTGCCAGCAGCCCAGCGCGGGGGGCTGGCACTGAAGCTTTCTTT
TRBV27	NA	TRBJ2-2	NA	CASGRGVNTGELFF	TGTGCCAGCGGCAGGGGTGTCAACACCGGGGAGCTGTTTTTT
TRBV4-2	NA	TRBJ1-1	NA	CASSQDMTGEAFF	TGTGCCAGCAGCCAAGATATGACAGGAGAAGCTTTCTTT
TRBV9	NA	TRBJ1-4	NA	CASSVGGASGNEKLFF	TGTGCCAGCAGCGTTGGAGGGGCGTCCGGTAATGAAAAACTGTTTTTT
TRBV7-7	NA	TRBJ2-1	TRBD2	CASSSLGAGVSEQFF	TGTGCTAGCAGCTCCCTGGGAGCGGGAGTCAGTGAGCAGTTCTTC
TRBV2	few	TRBJ2-3	NA	CASSETHRGDTQYF	TGTGCCAGCAGTGAGACTCACCGGGGGGATACGCAGTATTTT